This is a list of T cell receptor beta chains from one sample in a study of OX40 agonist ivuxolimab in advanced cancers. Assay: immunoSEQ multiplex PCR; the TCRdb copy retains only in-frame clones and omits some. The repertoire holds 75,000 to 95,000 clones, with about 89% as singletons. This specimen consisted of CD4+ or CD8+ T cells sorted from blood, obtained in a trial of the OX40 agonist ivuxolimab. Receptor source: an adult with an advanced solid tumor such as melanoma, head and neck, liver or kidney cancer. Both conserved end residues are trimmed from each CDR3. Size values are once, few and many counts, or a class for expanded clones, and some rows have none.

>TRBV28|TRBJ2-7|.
ASRLPGDATYEQY
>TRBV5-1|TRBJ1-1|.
ASSTARGGTEAF
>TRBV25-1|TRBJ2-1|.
ASQERSYNEQF
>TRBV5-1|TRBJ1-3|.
ASSLGDTGNTIY
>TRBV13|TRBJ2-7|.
ASSLLDSVYEQY
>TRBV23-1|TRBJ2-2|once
ASSQSGQGFYTGELF
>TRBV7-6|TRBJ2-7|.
ASSFGRFYEQY
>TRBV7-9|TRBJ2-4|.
ASSFGTRGNIQY
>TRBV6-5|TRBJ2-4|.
ASSYSSLAGGNIQY
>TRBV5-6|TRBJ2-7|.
ASSLATDEQY
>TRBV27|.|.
ASSWLAPGRGTYEQY
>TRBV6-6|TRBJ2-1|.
ASKGAGVYEQF
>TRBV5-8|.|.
ASSRGQFYEQY
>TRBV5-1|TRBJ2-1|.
ASSLLDRGNEQF
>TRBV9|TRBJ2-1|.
ASSVAYSQIGEQF
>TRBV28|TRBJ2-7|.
ASSLPTGSPSYEQY
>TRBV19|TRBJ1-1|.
ASSRGDGNTEAF
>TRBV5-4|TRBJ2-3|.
ASSSRDSTDTQY
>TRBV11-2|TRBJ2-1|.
ASSFRLAGRHDEQF
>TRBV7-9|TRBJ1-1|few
ASSLEALTEAF
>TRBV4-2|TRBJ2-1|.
ASSQDVIAGGRYNEQF
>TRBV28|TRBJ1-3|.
ASSFRGADRNTIY
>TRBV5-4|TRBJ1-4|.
ASSPQAGANEKLF
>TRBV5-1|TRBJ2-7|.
ASSLIGSLGYEQY
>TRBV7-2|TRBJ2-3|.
ASSPDTDTQY
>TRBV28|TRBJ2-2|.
ASRPSGTTGSGELF
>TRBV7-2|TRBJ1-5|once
ASSRDGGEGQPQH
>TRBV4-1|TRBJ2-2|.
ASRGLAGHKKGGELF
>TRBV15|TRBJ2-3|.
ATSRGASGGGTQY
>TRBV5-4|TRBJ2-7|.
ASSLNSGATYEQY
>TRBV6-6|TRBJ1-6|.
ASSPLGYNSPLH
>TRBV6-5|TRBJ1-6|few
ASSYSRTQPLH
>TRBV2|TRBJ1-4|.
ASSEGQSNEKLF